These 11 T cell receptor beta chains came from one sample sequenced in a study of Graves' ophthalmopathy and Graves' hyperthyroidism. RNA transcripts served as template for amplifying TCR beta CDR3 sequences. HTBI primers primed a first-round RT-PCR, and a second-round multiplex PCR followed. MiXCR was run by TCRdb on the multiplex PCR reads, yielding one entry per CDR3 protein. This table holds around 590,000 distinct CDR3 sequences, under 40% found once. The specimen was peripheral blood or thyroid tissue (not recorded which). Source of these receptors: an adult man with Graves' hyperthyroidism.

Many counts were recorded for this clonotype. The V gene is TRBV7-3, the J gene TRBJ2-5; 9 bases agree with TRBD2. CDR1 is SGHTA, CDR2 FQGTGA, per germline. Germline trimming cut 5 bases from V and 7 bases from J; bases unmatched to any gene: 17. This CDR3 spans 17 amino acids. The CDR3 region is CASSPTPSGGSFRTQYF. DNA for the CDR3: TGTGCCAGCAGCCCAACCCCCAGCGGGGGGTCGTTTCGGACCCAGTACTTC.

The chain recombines TRBV4-1 with TRBJ1-4; D is ambiguous. The CDR3 consists of 19 residues. The germline V gene has CDR1 MGHRA and CDR2 YSYEKL. V lost 0 bases and J 8 bases, leaving 25 bases between the germline ends. CDR3: CASSQDSGSLPFSGEKLFF. The CDR3 region has the DNA TGCGCCAGCAGCCAAGACTCCGGGTCCCTCCCATTTTCGGGCGAAAAACTGTTTTTT.

This clonotype occurred many times. The genes are TRBV12-3 or TRBV12-4 and TRBJ1-2; a possible D gene is TRBD1 (5 bases). The V end was cut by 3 bases, the J end by 0 bases, with 11 bases between. This CDR3 is 15 amino acids long. The DNA for the CDR3 is TGTGCCAGCAGTTTGAGGACACCCCCTAACTATGGCTACACCTTC. Translated, it gives CASSLRTPPNYGYTF.

Regarding this clonotype: A much larger clone is a single base away; this may be a read error. Lacking the conserved final phenylalanine or tryptophan, this CDR3 likely reflects a read error. The V and J genes are TRBV5-1 and TRBJ1-1; 8 bases fit TRBD1. The CDR3 covers 12 residues. Losses at the gene ends were 4 bases for V and 7 bases for J; bases not matched to a gene: 3. Germline-derived CDR1 and CDR2 are SGHRS and YFSETQ. The CDR3 region has the DNA TGCGCCAGCAGCCCGGGACAGGATGAAGCTTTCCTT. It is translated as CASSPGQDEAFL.

Points on this clonotype: The junction departs from germline at one end; a sequencing error may be responsible. The chain couples TRBV12-3 or TRBV12-4 to TRBJ2-1; D is ambiguous. There are 14 residues in the CDR3. CDR3 in amino acids: CASSSGSSYDEQFF. CDR3 bases: TGTGCCAGCAGCTCCGGGTCCTCCTACGATGAGCAGTTCTTC.

This clonotype was seen at least ten times. The chain employs TRBV10-1 and TRBJ2-2; a possible D gene is TRBD1 (6 bases). Germline CDR1 WNHNN, CDR2 SYGVQD (reference sequence). CDR3 length: 14 amino acids. V lost 3 bases, J lost 4 bases, and 9 bases lay in between. The CDR3 reads CASSDLGGTGELFF. For the CDR3, the DNA is TGCGCCAGCAGTGATTTAGGGGGCACCGGGGAGCTGTTTTTT.

This clonotype was observed many times. The J gene is TRBJ2-7, the V gene TRBV11-2, with unresolved D. The CDR3 spans 13 residues. The V end was cut by 0 bases, the J end by 4 bases, with 7 bases between. CDR1 SGHAT and CDR2 FQNNGV come from the germline V gene. The CDR3 bases are TGTGCCAGCAGCTTAGAACTCCCATACGAGCAGTACTTC. Its translation: CASSLELPYEQYF.

The rearrangement joins TRBV24-1 to TRBJ2-3; D may be TRBD2 (6 bases). This CDR3 contains 13 residues. V was shortened by 11 bases and J by 4 bases, with 15 bases between the two germline ends. The germline V gene has CDR1 KGHDR and CDR2 SFDVKD. The CDR3 loop reads CASQGWGADTQYF. The CDR3 region has the DNA TGTGCCAGCCAGGGTTGGGGGGCAGATACGCAGTATTTT.

The rearrangement uses TRBV10-2 and TRBJ2-1; 11 bases match TRBD2. J gave up 8 bases and V 2 bases, and 5 bases lay outside the gene matches. Per the germline V gene, CDR1 is WSHSY and CDR2 is SAAADI. This CDR3 is built from 15 residues. The CDR3 nucleotides read TGCGCCAGCAGTGAGGGTAGCGGGGGGGCCTATGAGCAGTTCTTC. It yields the protein CASSEGSGGAYEQFF.

The DNA of the CDR3 is TGCGCCAGCAGCTTGAGGGTAGACAAGAATTCACCCCTCCACTTT. Amino acid sequence: CASSLRVDKNSPLHF. V usage is TRBV5-1 and J usage is TRBJ1-6; D gene uncertain. Trimming shortened V by 1 base and J by 7 bases, and 12 bases separated the two germline ends. Germline V gene sequence: CDR1 SGHRS, CDR2 YFSETQ. The length of the CDR3 is 15 residues.

In its sample, this clonotype was seen a few times. Mismatch with germline at one junction end may stem from a read error. V is TRBV5-1 and J is TRBJ2-3; D is undetermined. The CDR3 covers 14 residues. Germline loops: CDR1 SGHRS, CDR2 YFSETQ. The CDR3 DNA follows: TGTGCCAGCAGCTCGAGGAGCTTAACAGATACGCAGTATTTT. Protein sequence: CASSSRSLTDTQYF.